The 24 T cell receptor beta chains presented below share a single source sample, sequenced in a study of T cell responses to AZD1222 COVID-19 vaccine (TCRdb year 2021). The time point tag for this specimen amounts to: baseline before first vaccination. Library generation was performed with the immunoSEQ multiplex PCR assay. TCRdb's version of the immuneACCESS table is confined to in-frame rearrangements and falls short of the full clone set. An unresolved V gene accounts for under half of the shortfall where checked; the remainder is of unknown origin. For this sample the table gives about 97,000 clones, of which roughly 80% were detected only once. About 17% of the sample is taken by the ten largest. The sequenced sample was peripheral blood, obtained on day 0 of AZD1222 vaccination. Every receptor here comes from an adult in good health.

The V gene is TRBV24-1, the J gene TRBJ1-1; 11 bases align to TRBD1. V was pared by 5 bases and J by 5 bases, with 6 bases of the junction left unmatched. The CDR3 covers 15 residues. Germline CDR1 reads KGHDR; CDR2 reads SFDVKD. CDR3 in DNA: TGTGCCACCAGTGTGGGGACAGGGGGAGTGACTGAAGCTTTCTTT. Amino acid sequence: CATSVGTGGVTEAFF.

This rearrangement joins TRBV6-1 to TRBJ1-3; TRBD1 is a possible D gene (6 bases). The CDR3 has 17 residues. The germline gives CDR1 MNHNS, CDR2 SASEGT. Trimming pared 4 bases from V and 0 bases from J, leaving 16 bases between. CDR3 sequence reads: CASSAPRGDFSGNTIYF. The CDR3 DNA sequence: TGTGCCAGCAGTGCCCCTAGGGGGGATTTCTCTGGAAACACCATATATTTT.

The chain employs TRBV11-2 and TRBJ1-1, with D perhaps matching TRBD1 (6 bases). The CDR3 is 14 residues long. The germline V gene has CDR1 SGHAT and CDR2 FQNNGV. Trimming removed 6 bases at V and 1 base at J, with 12 bases between. The CDR3 here is CASSPGTRNTEAFF. DNA for the CDR3: TGTGCCAGCAGTCCCGGGACAAGGAACACTGAAGCTTTCTTT.

The V gene is TRBV4-3, the J gene TRBJ1-1, with D unclear. The CDR3 extends over 17 amino acids. V was cut by 3 bases and J by 0 bases, with 17 bases left in between. Germline loops: CDR1 LGHNA, CDR2 YSLEER. CDR3: CASSQDLGDLLNTEAFF. CDR3 bases: TGCGCCAGCAGCCAGGACTTGGGAGACCTTCTGAACACTGAAGCTTTCTTT.

The chain has TRBV5-4 and TRBJ1-1; D gene uncertain. The CDR3 is 14 amino acids. Trimming left V 8 bases short and J 5 bases short, with 19 bases between. CDR1 SGHNT and CDR2 YYREEE come from the germline V gene (reference sequence). CDR3 in amino acids: CASMISRGRTEAFF. Here the CDR3 DNA reads TGTGCCAGTATGATATCTCGGGGAAGAACTGAAGCTTTCTTT.

This clone was seen just once. The J gene is TRBJ1-2, the V gene TRBV7-9; D is ambiguous. Germline V gene lookup returns CDR1 SEHNR and CDR2 FQNEAQ (reference sequence). The CDR3 is made up of 14 amino acids. V lost 2 bases to trimming and J lost 8 bases, with 15 bases between them. CDR3 sequence: CASSLRDSHGGYTF. The CDR3 coding sequence is TGTGCCAGCAGCTTACGTGATTCTCACGGGGGCTACACCTTC. Full variable domain (missing parts from reference TRBV7-9 and TRBJ1-2): DTGVSQNPRHKITKRGQNVTFRCDPISEHNRLYWYRQTLGQGPEFLTYFQNEAQLEKSRLLSDRFSAERPKGSFSTLEIQRTEQGDSAMYLCASSLRDSHGGYTFGSGTRLTVV.

The rearrangement joins TRBV3-1 (or the pseudogene TRBV3-2) to TRBJ1-2; D is ambiguous. The ends were cut back, 1 base at V and 7 bases at J, with 16 bases in the middle. This CDR3 spans 15 amino acids. Germline V CDR1 and CDR2: LGHDT, YNNKEL (reference sequence). In DNA, the CDR3 is TGTGCCAGCAGCCAAGGGGCAGCCCGTGTGGGTGGCTACACCTTC. Translating gives CASSQGAARVGGYTF.

The gene calls are TRBV23-1 and TRBJ2-2, with 7 bases aligning to TRBD1. TRBV23-1 is treated as an ORF (open reading frame) with a function not yet certain. The CDR3 spans 16 residues. The V segment lost 4 bases and the J segment 2 bases; nucleotides outside the gene matches: 7. This CDR3 reads CASSPDRAENTGELFF. The CDR3 DNA is TGCGCCAGCAGTCCCGACAGGGCAGAAAACACCGGGGAGCTGTTTTTT.

This chain joins TRBV7-2 and TRBJ2-1; 13 nucleotides match TRBD2. CDR3 length: 15 residues. Germline loops: CDR1 SGHTA, CDR2 FQGNSA. After removal of 5 bases from V and 9 bases from J, the junction contained 7 bases not matched to a gene. The CDR3 sequence is CASSRGLAGTGEQFF. DNA for the CDR3: TGTGCCAGCAGCCGGGGACTAGCGGGGACGGGTGAGCAGTTCTTC.

This clone was seen only a few times. The chain couples TRBV6-2 or TRBV6-3 to TRBJ1-1, with TRBD1 as a possible D gene (5 bases). In germline, CDR1 is MNHEY, CDR2 SVGEGT. The V gene lost 6 bases and the J gene lost 2 bases, with 22 bases spanning the gap. The CDR3 length is 17 residues. The CDR3 DNA reads TGTGCCAGCAGCTCAAGATGGGTTGGTGGGGGTAACACTGAAGCTTTCTTT. It translates to CASSSRWVGGGNTEAFF.

The J gene is TRBJ1-1, the V gene TRBV27; D remains unclear. V dropped 2 bases and J dropped 0 bases, with 7 bases sitting between them. Per germline, CDR1 MNHEY and CDR2 SMNVEV (reference sequence). The CDR3 covers 14 residues. The CDR3 sequence: CASSLVWMNTEAFF. The DNA of the CDR3 is TGTGCCAGCAGTTTAGTTTGGATGAACACTGAAGCTTTCTTT.

The V call is TRBV28, the J call TRBJ2-6; TRBD1 aligns across 8 bases. Losses at the gene ends were 5 bases for V and 4 bases for J; bases not matched to a gene: 4. The CDR3 has 15 amino acids. Germline CDR1 MDHEN, CDR2 SYDVKM. CDR3 DNA sequence: TGTGCCAGCAGTCCAGGGGGCGCGGGGGCCAACGTCCTGACTTTC. Its translation is CASSPGGAGANVLTF.

V gene TRBV7-8 combines with J gene TRBJ2-5; maybe TRBD2 (6 bases). This CDR3 has 15 residues. CDR1 and CDR2 from the germline V gene are SGHVS and FQNEAQ. Trimming cost V 2 bases and J 5 bases, with 15 bases left between them. CDR3 in amino acids: CASSLSYGGWETQYF. In DNA, the CDR3 is TGTGCCAGCAGCTTAAGCTACGGGGGATGGGAGACCCAGTACTTC.

This chain connects TRBV4-2 to TRBJ2-3; TRBD1 agrees at 9 bases. The CDR3 consists of 15 residues. The trim removed 7 bases at V and 2 bases at J, leaving 7 bases unmatched. Looked up from germline, CDR1 is LGHNA and CDR2 is YNFKEQ. The CDR3, as DNA: TGTGCCAGCACCATCGGACAGGGGCCCACAGATACGCAGTATTTT. Protein sequence: CASTIGQGPTDTQYF.

The chain has TRBV28 and TRBJ1-2; TRBD1 agrees at 9 bases. Germline assignment: CDR1 MDHEN and CDR2 SYDVKM. V shed 8 bases and J 8 bases; nucleotides not matched to a gene: 6. The CDR3 extends over 12 amino acids. DNA of the CDR3: TGTGCCAGCCGGCGGGACAGGGCGGGCTACACCTTC. Protein product: CASRRDRAGYTF.

The chain uses TRBV19 and TRBJ2-3; 7 bases agree with TRBD2. CDR3 length: 18 residues. The trim removed 7 bases at V and 0 bases at J, leaving 16 bases unmatched. Germline V gene lookup returns CDR1 LNHDA and CDR2 SQIVND (reference sequence). The CDR3 DNA follows: TGTGCCAGTACACGGGAGGTAGCGGCTAGCCCTAGCACAGATACGCAGTATTTT. It is translated as CASTREVAASPSTDTQYF.

This chain connects TRBV21-1 to TRBJ1-6. TRBV21-1 is classified as a pseudogene. The CDR3 is made up of 11 amino acids. The DNA for the CDR3 is TGTGCCAGCGTATCGGCCTCACCCCTCCACTTT. It translates to CASVSASPLHF.

The V and J genes are TRBV19 and TRBJ1-5; D gene ambiguous. CDR1 is LNHDA, CDR2 SQIVND, per germline (reference sequence). The CDR3 loop spans 16 amino acids. Trimming took off 10 bases at V and 0 bases at J, with 19 bases between the two ends. Here the CDR3 reads CATRWQSPYSNQPQHF. CDR3 nucleotide sequence: TGTGCCACTAGGTGGCAGTCTCCCTATAGCAATCAGCCCCAGCATTTT.

The chain uses TRBV25-1 and TRBJ2-3, with TRBD2 matching over 7 bases. J gave up 6 bases and V 5 bases, and 11 bases lay outside the gene matches. Germline loops: CDR1 MGHDK, CDR2 SYGVNS. CDR3 length: 15 residues. CDR3 sequence (DNA): TGTGCCAGCAGTACCGGGACTAAATTCACGGATACGCAGTATTTT. Translating gives CASSTGTKFTDTQYF.

The J gene is TRBJ2-7, the V gene TRBV11-3; D possibly corresponds to TRBD1 (7 bases). The CDR3 covers 16 residues. Germline-derived CDR1 and CDR2 are SGHNT and YENEEA. V dropped 5 bases and J dropped 2 bases, with 19 bases sitting between them. Here the CDR3 DNA reads TGTGCCAGCAGCCCCCCAAAGACAGGGAGGCCCTACGAGCAGTACTTC. This sequence encodes CASSPPKTGRPYEQYF.

The chain is built from TRBV6-4 and TRBJ1-6, with D unclear. The germline CDR1 and CDR2 sequences are MRHNA and SNTAGT. The CDR3 consists of 13 residues. The V and J ends lost 5 bases and 8 bases respectively, with 10 bases between them. The CDR3 nucleotides read TGTGCCAGCAGTAGAGGGATCGATTCACCCCTCCACTTT. Translating it yields CASSRGIDSPLHF.

This rearrangement joins TRBV28 to TRBJ1-3, with D perhaps matching TRBD1 (5 bases). The CDR3 runs 12 residues. Trimming shortened V by 6 bases and J by 4 bases, and 7 bases separated the two germline ends. Germline V gene lookup returns CDR1 MDHEN and CDR2 SYDVKM. CDR3 DNA: TGTGCCAGCAGCAGGGCAGGAAACACCATATATTTT. Amino acid sequence: CASSRAGNTIYF. Full variable domain (remainder filled in from reference TRBV28 and TRBJ1-3): DVKVTQSSRYLVKRTGEKVFLECVQDMDHENMFWYRQDPGLGLRLIYFSYDVKMKEKGDIPEGYSVSREKKERFSLILESASTNQTSMYLCASSRAGNTIYFGEGSWLTVV.

The rearrangement joins TRBV7-2 to TRBJ1-5; D may be TRBD1 (6 bases). Between the trimmed V and J ends, which lost 8 bases and 3 bases, there was a span of 14 bases. Germline V gives CDR1 SGHTA, CDR2 FQGNSA. The CDR3 totals 14 residues. The DNA for the CDR3 is TGTGCCAGCGGGGGGCGCGGGAACAATCAGCCCCAGCATTTT. It encodes CASGGRGNNQPQHF.

This clone has just one count. The chain links TRBV5-1 to TRBJ2-5; 11 nucleotides match TRBD2. Per the germline V gene, CDR1 is SGHRS and CDR2 is YFSETQ. Unmatched junction bases numbered 6, after V lost 0 bases and J lost 2 bases. CDR3 length: 17 residues. CDR3 coding DNA: TGCGCCAGCAGCTTGGTTCTAGCGGGAGGAGCACAAGAGACCCAGTACTTC. This encodes CASSLVLAGGAQETQYF.